The sequence of this T cell receptor beta chain was determined in a study of vaccination and CD4 T cells after COVID-19. Broader study findings: The cohort comprised relatively few convalescent patients, and no early post-infection timepoints were analyzed.

This CDR3 has 17 amino acids. Germline V lookup: CDR1 LNHDA, CDR2 SQIVND (reference sequence). Between the trimmed V and J ends, which lost 3 bases and 0 bases, there was a span of 15 bases. This clonotype was seen only once. Its target is unknown. The study sequenced cultured CD4+ T cell DNA using the Oncomine TCR Beta short-read assay. MiXCR was run by TCRdb on the PCR reads, yielding one entry per CDR3 protein. This sample has about 7,000 distinct CDR3 sequences, with 30% to 45% found just once. Indicated treatment: approximately 11-day PBMC culture with coronavirus spike peptide pools or control peptides (ViraFEST assay). Ahead of the COVID-19 pandemic (2011-2018), the CD4+ T cells of the unexposed donor were collected. Peptide pools at approximately 10 ug/ml, together with 10 IU/ml IL-2, were added to cultures of more than 1.5 million PBMCs per well.

The chain couples TRBV19 to TRBJ1-3; D may be TRBD1 (5 bases). The sequencing sample was made of CD4+ T cells from blood, cultured in vitro. This TCR derives from a human donor in good health. CDR3 sequence reads: CASSIETGTHSGNTIYF. The CDR3 DNA follows: TGTGCCAGTAGTATCGAGACGGGGACTCACTCTGGAAACACCATATATTTT.